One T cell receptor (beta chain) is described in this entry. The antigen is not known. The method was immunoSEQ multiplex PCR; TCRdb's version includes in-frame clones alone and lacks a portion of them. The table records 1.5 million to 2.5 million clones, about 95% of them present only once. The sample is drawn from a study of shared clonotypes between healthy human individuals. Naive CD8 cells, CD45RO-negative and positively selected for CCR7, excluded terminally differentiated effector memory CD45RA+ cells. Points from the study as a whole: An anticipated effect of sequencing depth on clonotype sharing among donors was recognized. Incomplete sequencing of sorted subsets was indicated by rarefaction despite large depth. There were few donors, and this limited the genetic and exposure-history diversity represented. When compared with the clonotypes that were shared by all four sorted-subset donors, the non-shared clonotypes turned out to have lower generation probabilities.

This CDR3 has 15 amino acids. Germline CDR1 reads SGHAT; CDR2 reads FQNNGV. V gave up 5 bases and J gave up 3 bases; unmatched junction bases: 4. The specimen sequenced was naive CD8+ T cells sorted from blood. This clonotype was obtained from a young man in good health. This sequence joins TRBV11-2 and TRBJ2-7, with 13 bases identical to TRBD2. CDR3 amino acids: CASSTGTSGIYEQYF. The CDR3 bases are TGTGCCAGCAGCACTGGGACTAGCGGGATCTACGAGCAGTACTTC.